The entry below gives a single TCR beta chain sequence along with its context. Synthetic templates analogous to TCR were spiked into all PCRs individually. Repertoires were generated with immunoSEQ multiplex PCR, while TCRdb's copy carries only in-frame clones and drops some. The table records roughly 130,000 clones, approximately 88% of them present only once. This specimen comes from a study of PD-L1 blockade in urothelial cancer. Study-wide background: About 90% of the 29 patients were males with bladder-origin urothelial cancer. Analyses were performed on blood at 3 weeks after treatment start (the second dose) and at 6 weeks.

The CDR3 spans 14 residues. CDR1 is KGHSH, CDR2 LQKENI, per germline. J was trimmed by 4 bases and V by 5 bases; bases with no gene match: 5. The time point here: pretreatment peripheral blood. Patients' urothelial carcinoma was locally advanced or metastatic. The sample here was PBMCs, taken around atezolizumab (anti-PD-L1) treatment. The gene calls are TRBV18 and TRBJ1-5; 7 bases agree with TRBD1. This clonotype was obtained from a man aged 45-60 years with urothelial cancer. The CDR3 is CASSKGTANQPQHF. CDR3 in DNA: TGTGCCAGCTCAAAGGGGACAGCAAATCAGCCCCAGCATTTT.